This T cell receptor beta chain was obtained from a study of T cell repertoires in cytomegalovirus infection. Study context: Matching HLA type and CMV infection were both indicated by public TCR beta signatures.

The germline CDR1 and CDR2 sequences are MDHEN and SYDVKM. V lost 8 bases, J lost 7 bases, and 24 bases lay in between. CDR3 length equals 16 residues. Only a few counts were recorded for this clonotype. Its matching antigen is unknown. Whole-study findings and limits: HLA-C-restricted CMV clonotypes gave the most frequent clonotype in two of eight donors. Frequencies of public TCR beta families were cumulated, and this identified carriers of CMV plus the relevant HLA.

TCRdb re-derived calls from the reads in MiXCR, one entry per CDR3 protein. In the table there are 480,000 or so distinct CDR3 sequences, roughly 10% of which are singletons. The chain links TRBV28 to TRBJ2-1; tentatively, D is TRBD2 (7 bases). Input material: PBMCs. The TCR comes from a human donor in good health (CMV status not recorded). Some clones in this sample may be carry-over from other donors' samples. The CDR3 sequence is CASQPLAGAYGNEQFF. The CDR3 nucleotides read TGTGCCAGCCAACCCCTGGCGGGGGCTTACGGGAATGAGCAGTTCTTC. Together with reference TRBV28 and TRBJ2-1, the CDR3 gives the full variable domain: DVKVTQSSRYLVKRTGEKVFLECVQDMDHENMFWYRQDPGLGLRLIYFSYDVKMKEKGDIPEGYSVSREKKERFSLILESASTNQTSMYLCASQPLAGAYGNEQFFGPGTRLTVL.